The 22 T cell receptor beta chains given below trace back to one sample, sequenced in a study of CD8 T cells in ankylosing spondylitis. TCRdb ran MiXCR on the 5' RACE reads and lists one entry per CDR3 protein. The table has under 400,000 distinct CDR3 sequences, roughly 11% seen once; the top ten hold roughly 9.2%. Sequenced sample: blood, either unsorted or a sorted T cell fraction (not recorded which). These receptors originate from a female donor with ankylosing spondylitis or in good health (not recorded which).

The rearrangement links TRBV19 to TRBJ1-5; a weak D match, TRBD1 (5 bases). This CDR3 region has 15 residues. The V end was cut by 3 bases, the J end by 3 bases, with 12 bases between. Germline CDR1 reads LNHDA; CDR2 reads SQIVND (reference sequence). The CDR3: CASSMGPTNNQPQHF. The CDR3 DNA reads TGTGCCAGTAGTATGGGACCTACGAACAATCAGCCCCAGCATTTT.

This clonotype has just a few counts. This chain connects TRBV14 to TRBJ2-3, with D unresolved. Germline V gene data show CDR1 as SGHDN and CDR2 as FVKESK. The CDR3 totals 12 residues. Trimming removed 4 bases at V and 2 bases at J, with 4 bases between. The DNA of the CDR3 is TGTGCCAGCAGCCGGTTCACAGATACGCAGTATTTT. Protein product: CASSRFTDTQYF.

This clonotype was recorded at least ten times. This chain uses TRBV5-1 with TRBJ2-2; TRBD2 agrees at 7 bases. V lost 4 bases, J lost 5 bases, and 8 bases stayed unmatched. Germline assignment: CDR1 SGHRS and CDR2 YFSETQ. The CDR3 runs 15 residues. CDR3 sequence (DNA): TGCGCCAGCAGCCTAGGGGCTAGCGGAACCGGGGAGCTGTTTTTT. It specifies CASSLGASGTGELFF.

This clonotype was picked up a small number of times. The V call is TRBV5-1, the J call TRBJ2-1; 8 nucleotides match TRBD2. The CDR3 covers 16 residues. V lost 0 bases to trimming and J lost 7 bases; unmatched junction nucleotides: 9. Germline V lookup: CDR1 SGHRS, CDR2 YFSETQ. The CDR3, as DNA: TGCGCCAGCAGCTTGGGAAGGGCGGGGGGCCCTAATGAGCAGTTCTTC. Translated: CASSLGRAGGPNEQFF.

This clonotype was seen ten or more times. This chain uses TRBV6-2 or TRBV6-3 with TRBJ1-3; D gene uncertain. The germline V gene has CDR1 MNHEY and CDR2 SVGEGT. The CDR3 extends over 16 amino acids. With 5 bases removed from V and 0 bases from J, the gap between germline ends came to 14 bases. The CDR3 sequence: CASSKRGSFSGNTIYF. CDR3 bases: TGTGCCAGCAGTAAACGCGGGTCCTTCTCTGGAAACACCATATATTTT.

Note on this clonotype: A much larger clone is a single base away; this may be a read error. The chain joins TRBV7-2 to TRBJ1-2, with 9 nucleotides matching TRBD1. This CDR3 has 14 residues. Germline V gene sequence: CDR1 SGHTA, CDR2 FQGNSA. The CDR3 spells CASSRQGEPYAYTF. CDR3 in DNA: TGTGCCAGCAGCAGACAGGGGGAACCCTATGCCTACACCTTC. Supplemented by reference TRBV7-2 and TRBJ1-2, the full variable domain reads GAGVSQSPSNKVTEKGKDVELRCDPISGHTALYWYRQSLGQGLEFLIYFQGNSAPDKSGLPSDRFSAERTGGSVSTLTIQRTQQEDSAVYLCASSRQGEPYAYTFGSGTRLTVV.

This clonotype has at least ten counts. The chain carries TRBV20-1 and TRBJ2-3; 10 nucleotides match TRBD1. Trimming took 5 bases from V and 5 from J; bases not matched to a gene: 10. The CDR3 runs 15 residues. Germline CDR1 and CDR2: DFQATT and SNEGSKA (reference sequence). CDR3 DNA sequence: TGCAGTGCTGCGACAGGGGGCTGGATGGGAGATACGCAGTATTTT. Translation gives CSAATGGWMGDTQYF.

This clonotype was observed at least ten times. V and J are TRBV12-3 or TRBV12-4 and TRBJ2-4, with D perhaps TRBD2 (5 bases). The CDR3 has 12 residues. V dropped 6 bases and J dropped 9 bases, with 12 bases sitting between them. CDR3 residues: CASSEVRGIQYF. CDR3 coding DNA: TGTGCCAGCAGCGAGGTTCGGGGCATTCAGTACTTC.

This clonotype was detected ten times or more. The chain has TRBV20-1 and TRBJ2-1, with D unclear. V dropped 0 bases and J dropped 0 bases, with 15 bases sitting between them. Germline values: CDR1 DFQATT, CDR2 SNEGSKA (reference sequence). This CDR3 has 17 amino acids. The CDR3 bases are TGCAGTGCTAGAGACGACGTACTTGCGAACTCCTACAATGAGCAGTTCTTC. It codes for CSARDDVLANSYNEQFF.

In its sample, this clonotype was seen many times. This chain uses TRBV5-6 with TRBJ1-1; D is possibly TRBD1 (6 bases). Germline loops: CDR1 SGHDT, CDR2 YYEEEE. CDR3 length: 12 amino acids. Trimming shortened V by 6 bases and J by 11 bases, and 17 bases separated the two germline ends. Written as DNA, the CDR3 is TGTGCCAGCACTCGGGGGCTACAGAAGGCTTTCTTT. Encoded protein: CASTRGLQKAFF.

The genes are TRBV7-9 and TRBJ1-1; D not resolved. In germline, CDR1 is SEHNR, CDR2 FQNEAQ (reference sequence). The CDR3 has 14 residues. Deletions cut 4 bases from V and 1 base from J, with 10 bases between. CDR3 region: CASSSPTANTEAFF. DNA of the CDR3: TGTGCCAGCAGCTCTCCTACAGCGAACACTGAAGCTTTCTTT. Filled out from reference TRBV7-9 and TRBJ1-1, the complete variable domain reads DTGVSQNPRHKITKRGQNVTFRCDPISEHNRLYWYRQTLGQGPEFLTYFQNEAQLEKSRLLSDRFSAERPKGSFSTLEIQRTEQGDSAMYLCASSSPTANTEAFFGQGTRLTVV.

There are many counts of this clonotype. The rearrangement links TRBV5-5 to TRBJ2-3, with 7 bases matching TRBD1. Germline V gives CDR1 SGHKS, CDR2 YYEKEE (reference sequence). The CDR3 has 15 residues. V gave up 2 bases and J gave up 2 bases; unmatched junction bases: 5. The CDR3 here is CASSFKGAPTDTQYF. The CDR3 DNA sequence: TGTGCCAGCAGCTTCAAGGGGGCCCCCACAGATACGCAGTATTTT.

This clonotype was observed many times. The chain employs TRBV4-1 and TRBJ2-7; D gene uncertain. CDR1 and CDR2 (germline): MGHRA, YSYEKL. Trimming shortened V by 4 bases and J by 6 bases, and 13 bases separated the two germline ends. This CDR3 has 13 residues. CDR3 amino acids: CASSLPGGFEQYF. CDR3 DNA: TGCGCCAGCAGCCTCCCCGGTGGGTTCGAGCAGTACTTC.

This clonotype was counted between two and nine times. The rearrangement uses TRBV12-3 or TRBV12-4 and TRBJ2-3; no firm D call. The length of the CDR3 is 15 residues. V was clipped by 3 bases and J by 6 bases, with 16 bases between them. As DNA, the CDR3 is TGTGCCAGCAGTTTCCCCCAGCCGGAGAGGGATACGCAGTATTTT. Translating gives CASSFPQPERDTQYF.

The rearrangement links TRBV2 to TRBJ2-1; D tentatively fits TRBD1 or TRBD2 (5 bases each). Per germline, CDR1 SNHLY and CDR2 FYNNEI. The CDR3 is 15 residues long. Trimming cost V 6 bases and J 4 bases, with 16 bases left between them. The CDR3 is CASRTEGTPYNEQFF. The CDR3, as DNA: TGTGCCAGCAGGACCGAGGGGACCCCATACAATGAGCAGTTCTTC.

The chain links TRBV5-1 to TRBJ2-1, with 7 bases lining up with TRBD1. V lost 4 bases, J lost 6 bases, and 4 bases stayed unmatched. The germline CDR1 and CDR2 sequences are SGHRS and YFSETQ. This CDR3 region has 13 residues. CDR3 coding DNA: TGCGCCAGCAGCCGACAGGGTACCAATGAGCAGTTCTTC. Translated, it gives CASSRQGTNEQFF. The full variable domain, in which reference TRBV5-1 and TRBJ2-1 provide the parts outside the CDR3, is KAGVTQTPRYLIKTRGQQVTLSCSPISGHRSVSWYQQTPGQGLQFLFEYFSETQRNKGNFPGRFSGRQFSNSRSEMNVSTLELGDSALYLCASSRQGTNEQFFGPGTRLTVL.

The chain joins TRBV28 to TRBJ2-7; TRBD1 matches 12 bases. Germline V gene lookup returns CDR1 MDHEN and CDR2 SYDVKM. The CDR3 has 16 residues. The V gene end was trimmed by 6 bases and the J gene end by 5 bases; junction bases not matched to a gene: 11. The CDR3 sequence is CASSSVGQGARNEQYF. The DNA for the CDR3 is TGTGCCAGCAGCTCGGTGGGACAGGGGGCTCGCAACGAGCAGTACTTC.

The CDR3 DNA follows: TGCGCCAGCAGTGAGGGGACCAACACAGATACGCAGTATTTT. Protein sequence: CASSEGTNTDTQYF. This sequence joins TRBV10-2 and TRBJ2-3; D is possibly TRBD1 or TRBD2 (5 bases each). Trimming stripped 2 bases from V and 2 bases from J, with 8 bases between. The CDR3 spans 14 residues. CDR1 is WSHSY, CDR2 SAAADI, per germline.

The rearrangement links TRBV7-9 to TRBJ2-7; 8 positions agree with TRBD2. The CDR3 is 14 amino acids. After removal of 5 bases from V and 5 bases from J, the junction contained 8 bases not matched to a gene. CDR1 and CDR2 from the germline V gene are SEHNR and FQNEAQ (reference sequence). The CDR3 loop reads CASSQRELVHEQYF. The CDR3 region has the DNA TGTGCCAGCAGCCAGCGGGAGTTGGTCCACGAGCAGTACTTC. The entire variable domain, with the rest obtained from reference TRBV7-9 and TRBJ2-7, is as follows: DTGVSQNPRHKITKRGQNVTFRCDPISEHNRLYWYRQTLGQGPEFLTYFQNEAQLEKSRLLSDRFSAERPKGSFSTLEIQRTEQGDSAMYLCASSQRELVHEQYFGPGTRLTVT.

This chain connects TRBV6-2 or TRBV6-3 to TRBJ1-5, with 7 bases lining up with TRBD1. The germline CDR1 and CDR2 sequences are MNHEY and SVGEGT. This CDR3 contains 17 residues. V shed 6 bases and J 0 bases; nucleotides not matched to a gene: 11. The CDR3 spells CASSHLRQGASNQPQHF. The CDR3 DNA follows: TGTGCCAGCAGCCACCTCCGACAGGGCGCTAGCAATCAGCCCCAGCATTTT.

This clonotype was seen many times. The V gene is TRBV12-3 or TRBV12-4, the J gene TRBJ2-1; 7 nucleotides agree with TRBD2. With 3 bases clipped from V and 0 bases from J, the junction kept 8 bases outside the gene matches. The CDR3 covers 17 residues. Here the CDR3 DNA reads TGTGCCAGCAGTTTTGGTCTAGCGGATAGCTCCTACAATGAGCAGTTCTTC. Amino acids: CASSFGLADSSYNEQFF.

This clonotype appeared many times. The genes are TRBV20-1 and TRBJ1-1, with D tentatively TRBD1 (5 bases). The V end was cut by 6 bases, the J end by 1 base, with 12 bases between. The CDR3 spans 13 residues. Germline CDR1 DFQATT, CDR2 SNEGSKA (reference sequence). CDR3 protein: CSASVGGNTEAFF. The CDR3 DNA sequence: TGCAGTGCCTCAGTGGGGGGGAACACTGAAGCTTTCTTT.